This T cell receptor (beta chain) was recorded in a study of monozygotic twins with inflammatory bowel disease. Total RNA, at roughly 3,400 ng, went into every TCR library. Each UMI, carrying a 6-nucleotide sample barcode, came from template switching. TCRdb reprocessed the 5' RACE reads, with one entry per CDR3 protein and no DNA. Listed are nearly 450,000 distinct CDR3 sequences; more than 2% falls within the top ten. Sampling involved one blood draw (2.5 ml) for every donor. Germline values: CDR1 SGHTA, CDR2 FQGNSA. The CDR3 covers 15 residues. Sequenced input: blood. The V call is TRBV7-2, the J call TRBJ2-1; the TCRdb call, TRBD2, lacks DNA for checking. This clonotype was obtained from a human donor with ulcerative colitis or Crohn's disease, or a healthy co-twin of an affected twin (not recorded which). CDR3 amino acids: CASSLPGLAGSRKFF.